The text below deals with one T cell receptor (beta chain). This record belongs to a study of cytomegalovirus exposure and HLA in healthy donors. This CDR3 region has 16 residues. Germline trimming cut 0 bases from V and 0 bases from J; bases unmatched to any gene: 7. CDR1 is SQVTM, CDR2 ANQGSEA, per germline. Both 60 Vbeta primers and 13 Jbeta primers went into the PCR. Generated by immunoSEQ multiplex PCR, the TCRdb table keeps only in-frame clones and is missing some. This sample's clone table lists more than 95,000 clones. The sequence was obtained from a man younger than 35 in good health and CMV-seronegative. V and J are TRBV29-1 and TRBJ1-1; 7 bases are a match to TRBD1. Sequenced: PBMCs. CDR3 sequence (DNA): TGCAGCGTTGAAGATCAAGGGGGCACGGTGAACACTGAAGCTTTCTTT. It translates to CSVEDQGGTVNTEAFF.